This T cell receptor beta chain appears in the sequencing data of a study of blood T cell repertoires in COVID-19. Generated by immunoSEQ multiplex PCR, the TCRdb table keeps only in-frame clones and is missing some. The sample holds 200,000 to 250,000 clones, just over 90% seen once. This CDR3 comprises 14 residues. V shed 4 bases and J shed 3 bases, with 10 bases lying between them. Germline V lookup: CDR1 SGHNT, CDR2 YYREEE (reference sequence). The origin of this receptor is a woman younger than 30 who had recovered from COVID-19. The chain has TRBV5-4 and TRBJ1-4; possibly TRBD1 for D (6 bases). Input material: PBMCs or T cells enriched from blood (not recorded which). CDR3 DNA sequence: TGTGCCAGCAGCCCCGGACAGCCTAATGAAAAACTGTTTTTT. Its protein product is CASSPGQPNEKLFF. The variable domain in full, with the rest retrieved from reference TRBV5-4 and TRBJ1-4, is ETGVTQSPTHLIKTRGQQVTLRCSSQSGHNTVSWYQQALGQGPQFIFQYYREEENGRGNFPPRFSGLQFPNYSSELNVNALELDDSALYLCASSPGQPNEKLFFGSGTQLSVL.